Listed here are 20 T cell receptor beta chains from one sample, sequenced in a study of Tregs in tolerant kidney transplant recipients. Produced via immunoSEQ multiplex PCR; TCRdb's table is partial and in-frame only. This sample yields over 50,000 clones, of which 80% to 90% are seen a single time; roughly 2% belongs to the top ten. The input for sequencing was Tregs from blood, taken before the transplant. These receptors were obtained from a human donor who received a combined kidney and bone marrow transplant.

The J gene is TRBJ2-7, the V gene TRBV5-1; 16 bases fit TRBD2. The J segment lost 6 bases and the V segment lost 2 bases, leaving 8 bases of the junction unmatched. The CDR3 has 17 amino acids. Germline CDR1 SGHRS, CDR2 YFSETQ. The CDR3: CASSFTGTSGRAIEQYF. The CDR3 region has the DNA TGCGCCAGCAGCTTCACCGGGACTAGCGGGAGGGCCATCGAGCAGTACTTC.

The rearrangement joins TRBV9 to TRBJ2-3; 12 nucleotides agree with TRBD1. Germline V gives CDR1 SGDLS, CDR2 YYNGEE. J was trimmed by 4 bases and V by 2 bases; bases with no gene match: 2. CDR3 length equals 15 residues. The CDR3 DNA reads as TGTGCCAGCAGCGTGGGGACAGGGGGCGCAGATACGCAGTATTTT. Its translation is CASSVGTGGADTQYF.

The chain combines TRBV6-1 with TRBJ1-5, with D tentatively TRBD1 (5 bases). This CDR3 has 14 amino acids. V lost 6 bases, J lost 6 bases, and 15 bases lay in between. Germline-derived CDR1 and CDR2 are MNHNS and SASEGT. CDR3: CASSRLGGTQPQHF. Here the CDR3 DNA reads TGTGCCAGCAGCCGGTTGGGAGGGACTCAGCCCCAGCATTTT.

In nucleotides, the CDR3 is TGTGCCAGCAACCACGGAGGGTCCAGCACAGATACGCAGTATTTT. Translating it yields CASNHGGSSTDTQYF. The chain uses TRBV6-6 and TRBJ2-3, with D possibly being TRBD2 (6 bases). In germline, CDR1 is MNHNY, CDR2 SVGAGI (reference sequence). Trimming pared 7 bases from V and 0 bases from J, leaving 14 bases between. The CDR3 runs 15 residues.

The rearrangement links TRBV6-5 to TRBJ2-5; 10 bases are a match to TRBD2. The junction had 6 bases not matched to a gene; V was cut back by 0 bases and J by 5 bases. Germline V gives CDR1 MNHEY, CDR2 SVGAGI. This CDR3 has 16 amino acids. Here the CDR3 DNA reads TGTGCCAGCAGTTACTCTTGGGGACTAGCGATGGAGACCCAGTACTTC. Translation gives CASSYSWGLAMETQYF.

The rearrangement uses TRBV19 and TRBJ2-3, with 7 positions matching TRBD1. Germline CDR1 is LNHDA and CDR2 is SQIVND (reference sequence). The CDR3 has 20 amino acids. Unmatched junction bases numbered 18, after V lost 3 bases and J lost 0 bases. In DNA, the CDR3 is TGTGCCAGTAGTATTTCATCCGGGACAGCCGGACTGGGTAGCACAGATACGCAGTATTTT. Translating it yields CASSISSGTAGLGSTDTQYF.

This clone was seen only once. The gene calls are TRBV29-1 and TRBJ2-7; a weak D match, TRBD1 (6 bases). The germline gives CDR1 SQVTM, CDR2 ANQGSEA. The CDR3 covers 12 residues. The germline V and J ends were trimmed by 6 bases and 3 bases, with 12 bases remaining between them. DNA for the CDR3: TGCAGCGTAGCTACAGGGTACTACGAGCAGTACTTC. This sequence encodes CSVATGYYEQYF.

The chain links TRBV30 to TRBJ1-2; D is perhaps TRBD1 (5 bases). Germline V lookup: CDR1 GTSNPN, CDR2 SVGIG (reference sequence). The length of the CDR3 is 12 residues. Trimming cost V 1 base and J 8 bases, with 11 bases left between them. As DNA, the CDR3 is TGTGCCTGGAGTGCCAGGGCGGGCGGCTACACCTTC. Encoded protein: CAWSARAGGYTF.

The chain couples TRBV5-6 to TRBJ2-6; D gene ambiguous. V lost 1 base and J lost 0, with 8 bases in between. Germline V gene data show CDR1 as SGHDT and CDR2 as YYEEEE. CDR3 length: 16 amino acids. The CDR3 here is CASSLWAASGANVLTF. CDR3 in DNA: TGTGCCAGCAGCTTGTGGGCAGCCTCTGGGGCCAACGTCCTGACTTTC.

This chain uses TRBV7-8 with TRBJ2-5; 8 nucleotides line up with TRBD2. In germline, CDR1 is SGHVS, CDR2 FQNEAQ. The CDR3 sequence is 16 residues long. Trimming cost V 3 bases and J 2 bases; bases outside gene matches: 8. The CDR3 loop reads CASSFWLGGDQETQYF. CDR3 DNA: TGTGCCAGCAGCTTTTGGCTCGGGGGGGATCAAGAGACCCAGTACTTC.

The V call is TRBV2, the J call TRBJ1-1, with D possibly matching TRBD1 (5 bases). V was trimmed by 4 bases and J by 10 bases, leaving 16 bases between them. The CDR3 is 13 residues long. CDR1 and CDR2 (germline): SNHLY, FYNNEI. The CDR3 nucleotides are TGTGCCAGCAGTGCCGGGGGGAGTGAGGGAGCTTTCTTT. Translation: CASSAGGSEGAFF.

This chain links TRBV11-2 with TRBJ1-1; tentative D call: TRBD1 (5 bases). V dropped 5 bases and J dropped 5 bases, with 24 bases sitting between them. The CDR3 runs to 17 residues. Germline lookup yields CDR1 SGHAT and CDR2 FQNNGV. CDR3 bases: TGTGCCAGCAGCCAGCGCGTTTTTGGGGCCGGGCGTACTGAAGCTTTCTTT. Protein sequence: CASSQRVFGAGRTEAFF.

The chain has TRBV5-1 and TRBJ2-7; D unclear. This CDR3 contains 14 residues. V was trimmed by 4 bases and J by 9 bases, leaving 20 bases between them. The germline V gene has CDR1 SGHRS and CDR2 YFSETQ. CDR3: CASSPLRSRLPQYF. Here the CDR3 DNA reads TGCGCCAGCAGCCCGCTCAGATCCCGCTTACCGCAGTACTTC.

This clone appeared a few times. The chain recombines TRBV15 with TRBJ1-1; D may be TRBD1 (6 bases). The V end was cut by 2 bases, the J end by 5 bases, with 12 bases between. Germline V lookup: CDR1 LNHNV, CDR2 YYDKDF (reference sequence). The CDR3 has 14 residues. The CDR3 protein is CATSRSGGRTEAFF. The CDR3 DNA follows: TGTGCCACCAGCAGATCGGGGGGCCGGACTGAAGCTTTCTTT.

The chain's CDR3 is CASSPGISNEKLFF. The CDR3 nucleotides are TGTGCCAGCAGTCCAGGGATTTCGAATGAAAAACTGTTTTTT. This chain uses TRBV6-5 with TRBJ1-4; possibly TRBD1 for D (5 bases). Germline V gene data show CDR1 as MNHEY and CDR2 as SVGAGI. V was cut by 5 bases and J by 5 bases, with 12 bases left in between. The CDR3 length is 14 residues.

About this clone: One end of the junction fails to match germline, which may point to a read error. Other DNA sequences from this sample encode an identical CDR3 as well. The chain is built from TRBV5-6 and TRBJ2-2; 12 bases match TRBD2. The germline CDR1 and CDR2 sequences are SGHDT and YYEEEE. CDR3 size: 16 residues. The DNA of the CDR3 is TGCGCCAGCAGCCCCCTGGGACTAGCGGGCACCGGGGAGCTGTTTTTT. It translates to CASSPLGLAGTGELFF. The whole variable domain, filled in from reference TRBV5-6 and TRBJ2-2, reads DAGVTQSPTHLIKTRGQQVTLRCSPKSGHDTVSWYQQALGQGPQFIFQYYEEEERQRGNFPDRFSGHQFPNYSSELNVNALLLGDSALYLCASSPLGLAGTGELFFGEGSRLTVL.

The chain carries TRBV19 and TRBJ1-5, with D tentatively TRBD1 (6 bases). Germline lookup yields CDR1 LNHDA and CDR2 SQIVND (reference sequence). With 5 bases removed from V and 3 bases from J, the gap between germline ends came to 14 bases. The CDR3 sequence is 15 residues long. In DNA form, the CDR3 reads TGTGCCAGTAGTCCCGAGGCAGGGGACAATCAGCCCCAGCATTTT. The encoded protein is CASSPEAGDNQPQHF. Supplemented by reference TRBV19 and TRBJ1-5, the full variable domain reads DGGITQSPKYLFRKEGQNVTLSCEQNLNHDAMYWYRQDPGQGLRLIYYSQIVNDFQKGDIAEGYSVSREKKESFPLTVTSAQKNPTAFYLCASSPEAGDNQPQHFGDGTRLSIL.

This chain connects TRBV18 to TRBJ1-5; 9 bases align to TRBD1. Trimming took 3 bases from V and 4 from J; bases not matched to a gene: 4. This CDR3 is 15 amino acids long. Germline CDR1 and CDR2: KGHSH and LQKENI. The CDR3 reads CASSPGTGQNQPQHF. DNA of the CDR3: TGTGCCAGCTCACCCGGGACAGGGCAAAATCAGCCCCAGCATTTT. The whole variable domain, remainder taken from reference TRBV18 and TRBJ1-5, is NAGVMQNPRHLVRRRGQEARLRCSPMKGHSHVYWYRQLPEEGLKFMVYLQKENIIDESGMPKERFSAEFPKEGPSILRIQQVVRGDSAAYFCASSPGTGQNQPQHFGDGTRLSIL.

This clone was counted a single time. Germline is not matched at one junction end, which may reflect a read error. The chain couples TRBV11-2 to TRBJ2-5, with no clear D. The CDR3 has 15 residues. Germline CDR1 and CDR2: SGHAT and FQNNGV. As DNA, the CDR3 is TGTGCCAGCAGCCTAGACGGTAGATTTCGAGAGACCCAGTACTTC. This sequence encodes CASSLDGRFRETQYF.

J is TRBJ2-7 and V is TRBV7-8; D perhaps matches TRBD1 (6 bases). V was shortened by 4 bases and J by 6 bases, with 13 bases between the two germline ends. This CDR3 is built from 13 residues. Germline V gene sequence: CDR1 SGHVS, CDR2 FQNEAQ. For the CDR3, the DNA is TGTGCCAGCAGCTATACACAGGGTCGCGAGCAGTACTTC. Its translation is CASSYTQGREQYF.